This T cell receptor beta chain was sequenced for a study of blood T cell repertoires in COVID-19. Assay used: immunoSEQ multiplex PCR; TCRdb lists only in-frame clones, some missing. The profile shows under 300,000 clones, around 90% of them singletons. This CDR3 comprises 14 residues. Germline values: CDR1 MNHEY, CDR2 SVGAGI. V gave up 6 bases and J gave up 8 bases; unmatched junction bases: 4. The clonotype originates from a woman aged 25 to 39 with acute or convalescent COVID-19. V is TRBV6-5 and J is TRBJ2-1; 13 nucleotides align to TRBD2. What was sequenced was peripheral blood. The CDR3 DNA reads TGTGCCAGCAGACTAGCGGGAGGGCCGGATGAGCAGTTCTTC. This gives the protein CASRLAGGPDEQFF.